Sequencing of this T cell receptor beta chain was carried out in a study of CXCR3-negative and CXCR3-positive naive CD8 T cells. Findings and caveats of the study: Naive cells, whether CXCR3-negative or CXCR3-positive, had similar TRBV-TRBJ usage, while memory cells differed. When CXCR3-positive naive cells were set against CXCR3-negative naive cells, the former had more hydrophobic TRB CDR3s. Both naive subsets carried similar amounts of surface CD5, so TCR strength was inferred from TRB CDR3 properties.

With UMI labels, 5' RACE was used to prepare the TRB cDNA libraries. After re-calling the 5' RACE reads, TCRdb lists one entry per CDR3 protein, DNA absent. The sample holds tens of thousands of distinct CDR3 sequences. A word on this clonotype: The target antigen is unknown.

Phenotypically, naive CD8+ T cells corresponded to CD45RO-CCR7+CD27+CD95-. What was sequenced was naive CXCR3+ CD8+ T cells from blood. Sample subset: CD45RO-CCR7+CD27+CD95- naive CD8+ T cells expressing CXCR3 (TNR3+). The sequence was obtained from a human donor in good health. Some clones in this sample may be carry-over from other donors' samples.

The CDR3 loop reads CASSLAGLENEQYF. The chain joins TRBV28 to TRBJ2-7; TCRdb's assignment of TRBD2 cannot be checked, as there is no DNA. From germline, CDR1 is MDHEN and CDR2 SYDVKM. The CDR3 sequence is 14 residues long.